This T cell receptor beta chain was recovered during a study of T cell responses to AZD1222 COVID-19 vaccine. The repertoire was sequenced with immunoSEQ multiplex PCR; TCRdb's copy has only in-frame clones and lacks some. The profile shows more than 110,000 clones, almost 95% of them singletons. General observations from the study: An increase in Spike-specific TCR breadth and depth was observed after two AZD1222 doses.

Regarding this clone: Its antigen remains unidentified.

Looked up from germline, CDR1 is MNHEY and CDR2 is SVGAGI. V lost 2 bases and J lost 1, with 8 bases in between. This CDR3 is built from 14 residues. The material sequenced was peripheral blood, taken 28 days after the second AZD1222 dose. V is TRBV6-5 and J is TRBJ1-1; D not resolved. The sequence was obtained from an adult who received the AZD1222 COVID-19 vaccine. CDR3 in amino acids: CASSYTEGNTEAFF. In DNA form, the CDR3 reads TGTGCCAGCAGTTACACTGAGGGGAACACTGAAGCTTTCTTT.